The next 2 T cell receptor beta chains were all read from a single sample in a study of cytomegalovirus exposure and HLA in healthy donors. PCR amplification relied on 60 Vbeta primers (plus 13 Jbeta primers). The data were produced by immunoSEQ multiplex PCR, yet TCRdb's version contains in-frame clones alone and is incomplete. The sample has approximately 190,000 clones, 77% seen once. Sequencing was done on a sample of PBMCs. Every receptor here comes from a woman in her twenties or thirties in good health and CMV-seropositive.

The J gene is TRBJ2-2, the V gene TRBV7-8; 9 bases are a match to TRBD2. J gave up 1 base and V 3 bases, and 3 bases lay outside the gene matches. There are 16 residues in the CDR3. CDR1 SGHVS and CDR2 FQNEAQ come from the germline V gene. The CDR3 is CASSFLAGMNTGELFF. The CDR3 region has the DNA TGTGCCAGCAGCTTCCTAGCGGGGATGAACACCGGGGAGCTGTTTTTT. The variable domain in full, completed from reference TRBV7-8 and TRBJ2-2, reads GAGVSQSPRYKVAKRGQDVALRCDPISGHVSLFWYQQALGQGPEFLTYFQNEAQLDKSGLPSDRFFAERPEGSVSTLKIQRTQQEDSAVYLCASSFLAGMNTGELFFGEGSRLTVL.

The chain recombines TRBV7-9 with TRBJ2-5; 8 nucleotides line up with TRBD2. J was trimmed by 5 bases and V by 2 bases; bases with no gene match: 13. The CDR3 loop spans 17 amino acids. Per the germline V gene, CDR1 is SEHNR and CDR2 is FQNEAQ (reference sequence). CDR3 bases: TGTGCCAGCAGCTTACCCCCAGCGGGGGTCCCTTTGGAGACCCAGTACTTC. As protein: CASSLPPAGVPLETQYF. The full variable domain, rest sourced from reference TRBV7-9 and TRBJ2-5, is DTGVSQNPRHKITKRGQNVTFRCDPISEHNRLYWYRQTLGQGPEFLTYFQNEAQLEKSRLLSDRFSAERPKGSFSTLEIQRTEQGDSAMYLCASSLPPAGVPLETQYFGPGTRLLVL.